This T cell receptor (beta chain) was retrieved from a study of T cell repertoires in cytomegalovirus infection (dated 2019 in TCRdb). Looking at the study overall: Alongside well-studied HLA-B-restricted epitopes, the peptide stimulations were aimed at recently identified HLA-C-restricted CMV epitopes, whose presentation resists viral immunomodulation. Donor HLA type was relevant to the analysis, because carriage of CMV infection together with the matching HLA type was indicated by public TCR beta signatures.

Explained via the paper, the treatment or condition label denotes: in vitro stimulation with specific CMV peptide epitopes to enrich CMV-specific T cells. As encoded in the germline V gene, CDR1 is SGHVS while CDR2 is FNYEAQ. The CDR3 sequence holds 17 residues, the cysteine and phenylalanine included. The CDR3 DNA has 51 bases and is translated from base 1. Trimming accounts for 0 bases at V and 6 bases at J, while the number of junction bases matched to no gene is 5. This clonotype occurred many times. The target of this receptor is not known. No base qualities exist here, and no much larger clone lies one base off it. The run used an Illumina HiSeq 1500. Using fastp trimming at Q25 and MiXCR clonotype assembly, TCRdb reanalyzed the public sequencing data and kept in-frame beta chains. Every CDR3 protein is listed once, alongside the most common genes and DNA of its rows. In all, the sample holds around 300,000 distinct CDR3 sequences, and roughly a fifth of those were seen once. In total, the top ten clones hold 15% to 20% of the sample.

General findings and caveats noted by the study authors: The ex vivo response was dominated by HLA-C-restricted CMV-specific TCR beta clonotypes, which also provided the single most frequent clonotype in two of eight donors. Carriers of CMV infection plus the relevant HLA type were discriminated by the cumulative frequency of public TCR beta family members in the study cohort and in an independent roughly 370-donor cohort.

Recombination linked TRBV7-6 to TRBJ2-3; TRBD2 matches 14 bases in the middle. This specimen was cultured PBMCs, taken from culture after CMV antigen stimulation. The clonotype comes from a human donor in good health (CMV status not recorded). Some clones in this sample may be carry-over from other donors' samples. The CDR3 is CASSLAGLAGVTDTQYF. The DNA is TGTGCCAGCAGCTTAGCGGGACTAGCGGGAGTCACGGATACGCAGTATTTT.